Listed here is a single T cell receptor (beta chain). The record originates from a study of patients and donors after allogeneic stem cell transplantation. Via MiXCR, TCRdb re-called the RT-PCR reads, giving one row per CDR3 protein. This table holds about a million distinct CDR3 sequences, about a sixth found once. The sequenced sample was blood, either unsorted or a sorted T cell fraction (not recorded which). This clonotype originated in a human donor who was either an allogeneic HSCT recipient or a stem cell or donor lymphocyte infusion donor (not recorded which). It is not recorded whose cells these are; they may come from a transplant donor.

DNA of the CDR3: TGTGCCAGCAGTGAAGAGTGGGCAGCTAATCCCCTCTACGAGCAGTACTTC. Translation gives CASSEEWAANPLYEQYF. The chain carries TRBV6-1 and TRBJ2-7; D unclear. The germline V gene encodes CDR1 MNHNS and CDR2 SASEGT. CDR3 length equals 17 residues. Trimming left V 1 base short and J 3 bases short, with 19 bases between.